This T cell receptor beta chain emerged from a study of shared clonotypes between healthy human individuals. On the study more broadly: Every donor yielded three CD4 naive, three CD4 memory, two CD8 naive and one CD8 memory plate. General observations from the study: Relative to memory subsets, naive subsets generally showed larger estimated richness. The authors sampled blood alone, and tissue repertoires likely differ.

Once extracted for a subset, genomic DNA was divided evenly among several immunoSEQ plates. Using immunoSEQ multiplex PCR, the repertoire was profiled, and TCRdb retains in-frame clones only, with some absent. The table shows about 2,100,000 clones, with about 93% occurring only once. In regard to this clone: The antigen remains undetermined.

In the naive CD8 group, cells lacked CD45RO and were positively selected for CCR7, so terminally differentiated effector memory CD45RA+ cells were left out. Trimming left V 1 base short and J 8 bases short, with 14 bases between. This CDR3 has 14 amino acids. Germline V lookup: CDR1 SEHNR, CDR2 FQNEAQ (reference sequence). The sequencing input was naive CD8+ T cells from PBMCs. This TCR was sampled from a man aged 18 to 29 in good health. Some clones in this sample may be carry-over from other donors' samples. The chain carries TRBV7-9 and TRBJ1-2; a possible D gene is TRBD1 (5 bases). CDR3 loop: CASSLGPRGEGYTF. As DNA, the CDR3 is TGTGCCAGCAGCTTAGGTCCTCGGGGCGAAGGCTACACCTTC. The variable domain in full, with the rest retrieved from reference TRBV7-9 and TRBJ1-2, is DTGVSQNPRHKITKRGQNVTFRCDPISEHNRLYWYRQTLGQGPEFLTYFQNEAQLEKSRLLSDRFSAERPKGSFSTLEIQRTEQGDSAMYLCASSLGPRGEGYTFGSGTRLTVV.